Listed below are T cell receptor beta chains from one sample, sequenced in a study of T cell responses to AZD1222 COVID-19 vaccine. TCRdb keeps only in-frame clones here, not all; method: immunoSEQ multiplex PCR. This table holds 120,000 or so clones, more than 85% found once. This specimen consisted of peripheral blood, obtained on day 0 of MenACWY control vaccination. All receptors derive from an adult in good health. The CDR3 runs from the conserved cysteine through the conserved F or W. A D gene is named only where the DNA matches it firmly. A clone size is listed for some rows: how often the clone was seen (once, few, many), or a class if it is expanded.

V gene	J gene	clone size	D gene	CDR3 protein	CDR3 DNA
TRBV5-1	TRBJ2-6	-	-	CASSLSYQLSGANVLTF	TGCGCCAGCAGCTTAAGTTACCAACTCTCTGGGGCCAACGTCCTGACTTTC
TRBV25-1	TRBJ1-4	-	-	CASSESGSFTNEKLFF	TGTGCCAGCAGTGAATCTGGGAGTTTCACTAATGAAAAACTGTTTTTT
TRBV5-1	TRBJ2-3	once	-	CASSLERRRSTDTQYF	TGCGCCAGCAGCTTGGAGCGGCGGAGGTCCACAGATACGCAGTATTTT
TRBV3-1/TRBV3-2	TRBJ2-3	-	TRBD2	CASSPSGAPSAQYF	TGTGCCAGCAGCCCAAGCGGGGCCCCAAGCGCGCAGTATTTT
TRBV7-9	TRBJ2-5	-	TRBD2	CASSLSAGGGETQYF	TGTGCCAGCAGCTTATCTGCGGGAGGCGGAGAGACCCAGTACTTC
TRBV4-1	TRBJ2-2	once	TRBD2	CASSSLAGGRAGELFF	TGCGCCAGCAGCTCTCTAGCGGGAGGGCGCGCCGGGGAGCTGTTTTTT
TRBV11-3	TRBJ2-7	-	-	CASSPFGQTSYEQYF	TGTGCCAGCAGCCCGTTCGGACAGACGTCCTACGAGCAGTACTTC
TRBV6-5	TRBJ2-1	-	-	CATWGYSYNEQFF	TGTGCCACCTGGGGGTACTCCTACAATGAGCAGTTCTTC
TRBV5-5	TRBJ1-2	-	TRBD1	CASSLAAGGISSYTF	TGTGCCAGCAGCTTGGCCGCAGGGGGAATTTCGAGCTACACCTTC
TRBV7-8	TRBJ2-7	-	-	CASSLEAGLEEQYF	TGTGCCAGCAGCTTAGAAGCGGGCCTAGAGGAGCAGTACTTC
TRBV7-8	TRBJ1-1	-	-	CASSLARWAEAFF	TGTGCCAGCAGCTTAGCGCGGTGGGCTGAAGCTTTCTTT
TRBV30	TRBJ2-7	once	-	CAWSVPDRTYEQYF	TGTGCCTGGAGTGTACCGGACAGAACCTACGAGCAGTACTTC
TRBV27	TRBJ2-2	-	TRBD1	CASSLRQGTGTGELFF	TGTGCCAGCAGTCTACGACAGGGAACGGGCACCGGGGAGCTGTTTTTT
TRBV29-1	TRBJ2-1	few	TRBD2	CSVERTSSGAEQFF	TGCAGCGTCGAAAGGACTAGTAGTGGCGCTGAGCAGTTCTTC
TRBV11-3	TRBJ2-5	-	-	CASSFEETQYF	TGTGCCAGCAGCTTCGAGGAGACCCAGTACTTC
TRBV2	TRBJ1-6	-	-	CASNLQGGGSPLHF	TGTGCCAGCAACTTACAGGGTGGTGGATCACCCCTCCACTTT
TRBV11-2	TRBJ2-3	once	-	CASSRNRDTQYF	TGTGCCAGCAGTCGAAACCGGGATACGCAGTATTTT
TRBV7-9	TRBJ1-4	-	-	CASSLGGTRTRKEKLFF	TGTGCCAGCAGCTTAGGAGGGACAAGGACAAGGAAGGAAAAACTGTTTTTT
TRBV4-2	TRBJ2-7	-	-	CASSQDLGSDYEQYF	TGTGCCAGCAGCCAAGATCTTGGCTCCGATTACGAGCAGTACTTC
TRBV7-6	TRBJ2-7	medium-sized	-	CASSYTDSGEQYF	TGTGCCAGCAGCTACACGGATTCTGGGGAGCAGTACTTC
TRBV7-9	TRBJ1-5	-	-	CASTGPYSNQPQHF	TGTGCCAGCACAGGTCCCTATAGCAATCAGCCCCAGCATTTT
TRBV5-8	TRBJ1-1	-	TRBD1	CASSPDRGRSMEAFF	TGTGCCAGCAGCCCGGACAGGGGGCGTTCAATGGAAGCTTTCTTT
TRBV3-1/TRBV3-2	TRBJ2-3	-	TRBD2	CASSQDMLGLRTDTQYF	TGTGCCAGCAGCCAAGATATGTTGGGACTACGCACAGATACGCAGTATTTT
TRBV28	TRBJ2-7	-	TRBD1	CASSRTGTYEQYF	TGTGCCAGCAGTCGGACAGGGACCTACGAGCAGTACTTC
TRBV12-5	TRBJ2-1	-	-	CASGLRLWQGTYNEQFF	TGTGCTAGTGGTTTGCGACTTTGGCAGGGGACCTACAATGAGCAGTTCTTC
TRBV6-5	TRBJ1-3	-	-	CASSRGGNAGNTIYF	TGTGCCAGCAGTCGGGGGGGTAATGCTGGAAACACCATATATTTT
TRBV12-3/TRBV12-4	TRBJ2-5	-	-	CASSYAGETQYF	TGTGCCAGCAGTTATGCCGGAGAGACCCAGTACTTC
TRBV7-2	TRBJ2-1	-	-	CASSLALSGEQFF	TGTGCCAGCAGCTTAGCCCTCAGCGGCGAGCAGTTCTTC